What follows are 30 T cell receptor beta chains derived from one specimen sequenced in a study of blood T cell repertoires in COVID-19. Libraries were prepared by immunoSEQ multiplex PCR; TCRdb keeps only in-frame clonotypes and omits some of them. Of around 78,000 clones in the sample, roughly 73% are singletons; the top ten hold less than 10%. Sequencing was carried out using peripheral blood. The receptors come from a human donor in a cohort sampled during active COVID-19.

This clone was counted a few times. V and J are TRBV7-6 and TRBJ2-3; D might be TRBD2 (6 bases). Trimming left V 1 base short and J 11 bases short, with 10 bases between. This CDR3 spans 12 amino acids. Germline CDR1 SGHVS, CDR2 FNYEAQ. This CDR3 reads CASSLVREEQYF. The CDR3, as DNA: TGTGCCAGCAGCTTAGTCAGGGAGGAGCAGTATTTT. Complete variable domain (other parts from reference TRBV7-6 and TRBJ2-3): GAGVSQSPRYKVTKRGQDVALRCDPISGHVSLYWYRQALGQGPEFLTYFNYEAQQDKSGLPNDRFSAERPEGSISTLTIQRTEQRDSAMYRCASSLVREEQYFGPGTRLTVL.

The chain employs TRBV5-6 and TRBJ1-2; 7 bases fit TRBD1. The CDR3 consists of 13 residues. V trimming: 5 bases; J trimming: 7 bases; junction bases outside the gene matches: 8. Germline values: CDR1 SGHDT, CDR2 YYEEEE. CDR3 sequence (DNA): TGTGCCAGCAGGCCGGTTGACAGGGTTGGCTACACCTTC. The encoded protein is CASRPVDRVGYTF.

This chain links TRBV28 with TRBJ1-2; 8 bases are a match to TRBD1. This CDR3 is built from 14 residues. Per germline, CDR1 MDHEN and CDR2 SYDVKM. V lost 5 bases to trimming and J lost 8 bases; unmatched junction nucleotides: 10. CDR3 loop: CASSVTTGGRGYTF. The CDR3 coding sequence is TGTGCCAGCAGTGTCACCACAGGGGGTAGAGGCTACACCTTC.

This clone is classed as medium-sized (0.01 to 0.1%). V gene TRBV29-1 combines with J gene TRBJ2-7; 7 bases align to TRBD2. With V trimmed by 0 bases and J by 2 bases, 4 bases remained unmatched. Germline V gene lookup returns CDR1 SQVTM and CDR2 ANQGSEA. The CDR3 runs to 14 residues. CDR3 amino acids: CSVEDGAGTYEQYF. CDR3 coding DNA: TGCAGCGTTGAAGATGGAGCGGGAACCTACGAGCAGTACTTC.

The V gene is TRBV3-1 (or the pseudogene TRBV3-2), the J gene TRBJ1-5, with D unresolved. Trimming stripped 1 base from V and 7 bases from J, with 11 bases between. This CDR3 has 14 amino acids. Germline-derived CDR1 and CDR2 are LGHDT and YNNKEL (reference sequence). CDR3 DNA: TGTGCCAGCAGCCAAGGGGGAGTGGGGCAGCCCCAGCATTTT. Translation: CASSQGGVGQPQHF.

The chain employs TRBV18 and TRBJ2-5; possibly TRBD2 for D (5 bases). The germline gives CDR1 KGHSH, CDR2 LQKENI. V lost 2 bases to trimming and J lost 5 bases, with 12 bases between them. The CDR3 has 14 residues. For the CDR3, the DNA is TGTGCCAGCTCACCATCCGGGGTACGGGAGACCCAGTACTTC. The encoded protein is CASSPSGVRETQYF.

The gene calls are TRBV18 and TRBJ1-2; TRBD1 matches 7 bases. The CDR3 runs 16 residues. Germline V gene data show CDR1 as KGHSH and CDR2 as LQKENI. Trimming at V came to 3 bases and at J to 1 base, leaving 8 bases not matched to a gene. CDR3 coding DNA: TGTGCCAGCTCACCTAGGACAGGAGACTTTAACTATGGCTACACCTTC. As protein: CASSPRTGDFNYGYTF.

The chain carries TRBV6-5 and TRBJ1-2, with D unclear. CDR3 length equals 13 residues. Germline CDR1 is MNHEY and CDR2 is SVGAGI. Trimming took 7 bases from V and 1 from J, leaving 10 bases between them. Written as DNA, the CDR3 is TGTGCCAGCAATCCGCAGGATAACTATGGCTACACCTTC. Translation: CASNPQDNYGYTF.

This chain joins TRBV9 and TRBJ2-3; TRBD2 is a possible D gene (6 bases). The V gene lost 4 bases and the J gene lost 0 bases, with 9 bases spanning the gap. This CDR3 is 14 amino acids long. CDR1 is SGDLS and CDR2 is YYNGEE in the germline V gene. The CDR3 reads CASSPGTSTDTQYF. DNA of the CDR3: TGTGCCAGCAGCCCTGGGACTAGCACAGATACGCAGTATTTT.

This clone was recorded only once. The chain is built from TRBV2 and TRBJ1-4; no clear D gene. From germline, CDR1 is SNHLY and CDR2 FYNNEI. V was trimmed by 8 bases and J by 7 bases, leaving 14 bases between them. This CDR3 has 13 residues. Here the CDR3 DNA reads TGTGCCAGCCTGAGGGCTATACGTGAAAAACTGTTTTTT. Its translation: CASLRAIREKLFF. Supplemented by reference TRBV2 and TRBJ1-4, the full variable domain reads EPEVTQTPSHQVTQMGQEVILRCVPISNHLYFYWYRQILGQKVEFLVSFYNNEISEKSEIFDDQFSVERPDGSNFTLKIRSTKLEDSAMYFCASLRAIREKLFFGSGTQLSVL.

A single count supports this clone. V and J are TRBV3-1 (or the pseudogene TRBV3-2) and TRBJ1-6, with D possibly matching TRBD1 (5 bases). The CDR3 consists of 15 residues. Germline V gene data show CDR1 as LGHDT and CDR2 as YNNKEL (reference sequence). V lost 1 base, J lost 8 bases, and 12 bases lay in between. CDR3 nucleotides: TGTGCCAGCAGCCAAGTTTCAGGGTCGGATTCACCCCTCCACTTT. Translating it yields CASSQVSGSDSPLHF.

This clone was found a few times. The V and J genes are TRBV18 and TRBJ1-5; D gene uncertain. Looked up from germline, CDR1 is KGHSH and CDR2 is LQKENI. Trimming left V 1 base short and J 2 bases short, with 6 bases between. CDR3 size: 14 residues. The CDR3 reads CASSPLQGNQPQHF. As DNA, the CDR3 is TGTGCCAGCTCACCACTCCAGGGCAATCAGCCCCAGCATTTT.

This clone has just a few counts. The chain has TRBV19 and TRBJ2-7; D may be TRBD2 (7 bases). Between the trimmed V and J ends, which lost 9 bases and 4 bases, there was a span of 22 bases. Germline CDR1 is LNHDA and CDR2 is SQIVND (reference sequence). This CDR3 region has 15 residues. The CDR3 here is CASRGGGGHQYEQYF. The DNA for the CDR3 is TGTGCCAGCAGAGGGGGGGGCGGTCATCAGTACGAGCAGTACTTC.

The V and J genes are TRBV5-1 and TRBJ2-7; TRBD1 might be the D (6 bases). Germline V gene sequence: CDR1 SGHRS, CDR2 YFSETQ. Trimming pared 5 bases from V and 3 bases from J, leaving 21 bases between. The CDR3 totals 16 residues. The CDR3 protein is CASSWGPYGQSYEQYF. CDR3 nucleotides: TGCGCCAGCAGTTGGGGCCCCTACGGACAGAGCTACGAGCAGTACTTC.

This clone was counted only a few times. The gene calls are TRBV30 and TRBJ2-7, with no clear D. Looked up from germline, CDR1 is GTSNPN and CDR2 is SVGIG (reference sequence). Trimming took off 5 bases at V and 3 bases at J, with 8 bases between the two ends. This CDR3 has 11 amino acids. CDR3 nucleotide sequence: TGTGCCTGGGACACGGGCTACGAGCAGTACTTC. Its translation is CAWDTGYEQYF.

V usage is TRBV7-2 and J usage is TRBJ2-5; TRBD2 is a possible D gene (6 bases). Per the germline V gene, CDR1 is SGHTA and CDR2 is FQGNSA. The CDR3 extends over 15 amino acids. V was shortened by 3 bases and J by 0 bases, with 11 bases between the two germline ends. The CDR3 here is CASSFGSGYQETQYF. The CDR3 region has the DNA TGTGCCAGCAGCTTCGGGAGCGGGTACCAAGAGACCCAGTACTTC.

This clone was counted between two and nine times. This sequence joins TRBV20-1 and TRBJ2-7; tentatively, D is TRBD2 (5 bases). V lost 3 bases and J 8 bases, leaving 11 bases between the germline ends. Germline V lookup: CDR1 DFQATT, CDR2 SNEGSKA (reference sequence). This CDR3 spans 11 amino acids. The chain's CDR3 is CSASNGDKQYF. CDR3 bases: TGCAGTGCTAGTAACGGGGATAAGCAGTACTTC.

This clone was observed a few times. The chain links TRBV7-8 to TRBJ2-7; 10 bases match TRBD1. V lost 4 bases and J lost 6; bases outside the gene matches: 15. This CDR3 has 17 amino acids. Per the germline V gene, CDR1 is SGHVS and CDR2 is FQNEAQ. The CDR3: CASSSGTGVMNLREQYF. As DNA, the CDR3 is TGTGCCAGCAGCTCTGGGACAGGGGTTATGAACCTACGCGAGCAGTACTTC.

The chain's CDR3 is CASSVTGDRNQPQHF. CDR3 nucleotide sequence: TGCGCCAGCAGCGTCACAGGGGATCGCAATCAGCCCCAGCATTTT. This sequence joins TRBV5-1 and TRBJ1-5, with 7 bases fitting TRBD1. The CDR3 is 15 amino acids. Germline CDR1 and CDR2: SGHRS and YFSETQ. Trimming took 4 bases from V and 2 from J; bases not matched to a gene: 6.

With respect to this clone: The sample has other DNA sequences that encode this CDR3 too. The genes are TRBV9 and TRBJ2-1; TRBD2 aligns across 8 bases. The ends lost 2 bases at V and 2 bases at J; junction bases unmatched: 0. Looked up from germline, CDR1 is SGDLS and CDR2 is YYNGEE. The CDR3 has 14 residues. The CDR3 DNA reads as TGTGCCAGCAGCGTCGGGGGGGCCTACAATGAGCAGTTCTTC. Its protein is CASSVGGAYNEQFF.

This chain links TRBV19 with TRBJ1-2; possible D gene TRBD1, 5 bases. The V and J ends lost 3 bases and 3 bases respectively, with 11 bases between them. Germline lookup yields CDR1 LNHDA and CDR2 SQIVND (reference sequence). The CDR3 has 14 residues. The CDR3 sequence is CASSIPGVDYGYTF. The CDR3 DNA is TGTGCCAGTAGTATCCCGGGGGTGGACTATGGCTACACCTTC. The whole variable domain, remainder taken from reference TRBV19 and TRBJ1-2, is DGGITQSPKYLFRKEGQNVTLSCEQNLNHDAMYWYRQDPGQGLRLIYYSQIVNDFQKGDIAEGYSVSREKKESFPLTVTSAQKNPTAFYLCASSIPGVDYGYTFGSGTRLTVV.

The chain is built from TRBV30 and TRBJ1-5; D not resolved. Germline lookup yields CDR1 GTSNPN and CDR2 SVGIG (reference sequence). This CDR3 spans 14 amino acids. Trimming removed 0 bases at V and 3 bases at J, with 9 bases between. The CDR3 region has the DNA TGTGCCTGGAGTGTAGCACAGCTCAATCAGCCCCAGCATTTT. This gives the protein CAWSVAQLNQPQHF.

The chain joins TRBV19 to TRBJ2-5; D possibly corresponds to TRBD2 (6 bases). The germline V gene has CDR1 LNHDA and CDR2 SQIVND (reference sequence). The CDR3 has 16 amino acids. V lost 4 bases, J lost 7 bases, and 22 bases lay in between. The CDR3 coding sequence is TGTGCCAGTAGTAGCGGTAGAGTCCCTTCCGGGGGGACCCAGTACTTC. Translated, it gives CASSSGRVPSGGTQYF.

This clone was counted only a few times. The chain has TRBV20-1 and TRBJ1-1, with D hard to call. Germline V lookup: CDR1 DFQATT, CDR2 SNEGSKA (reference sequence). V was clipped by 7 bases and J by 4 bases, with 10 bases between them. This CDR3 has 11 residues. Here the CDR3 DNA reads TGCAGTGGCCGGGAGGGCACTGAAGCTTTCTTT. Encoded protein: CSGREGTEAFF.

The genes are TRBV3-1 (or the pseudogene TRBV3-2) and TRBJ2-3; the D is unclear. CDR1 LGHDT and CDR2 YNNKEL come from the germline V gene (reference sequence). The CDR3 spans 14 residues. Between the trimmed V and J ends, which lost 0 bases and 8 bases, there was a span of 12 bases. CDR3 sequence: CASSQEVYSSTQYF. The DNA of the CDR3 is TGTGCCAGCAGCCAAGAGGTCTATAGTTCTACGCAGTATTTT.

V usage is TRBV5-8 and J usage is TRBJ2-7, with TRBD1 identical over 9 bases. The CDR3 length is 14 residues. Germline CDR1 and CDR2: SGHTS and YDEGEE. V lost 0 bases to trimming and J lost 8 bases; unmatched junction nucleotides: 6. The CDR3 region has the DNA TGTGCCAGCAGCTTGGACAGGGGGCGCCTCAAGCAGTACTTC. Translating gives CASSLDRGRLKQYF.

The chain has TRBV19 and TRBJ1-5, with 9 nucleotides matching TRBD1. Germline values: CDR1 LNHDA, CDR2 SQIVND (reference sequence). The CDR3 extends over 16 amino acids. J lost 2 bases, V lost 3 bases, and 5 bases had no gene match. The CDR3 sequence is CASSIRDRVGNQPQHF. In DNA form, the CDR3 reads TGTGCCAGTAGTATCCGGGACAGGGTTGGCAATCAGCCCCAGCATTTT.

For the CDR3, the DNA is TGTGCCAGCAGCTTAAGGGACAGGGGACACGAGCAGTACTTC. Translated: CASSLRDRGHEQYF. The chain combines TRBV7-8 with TRBJ2-7; TRBD1 matches at 10 bases. J lost 5 bases, V lost 2 bases, and 3 bases had no gene match. Germline loops: CDR1 SGHVS, CDR2 FQNEAQ. The CDR3 covers 14 residues.

The genes are TRBV19 and TRBJ1-1; D possibly corresponds to TRBD1 (6 bases). The CDR3 spans 15 residues. Germline CDR1 LNHDA, CDR2 SQIVND (reference sequence). The CDR3 DNA sequence: TGTGCTGTGCGGCGGGGGGCTACCTTGAACACTGAAGCTTTCTTT. Amino acids: CAVRRGATLNTEAFF.

CDR3 residues: CASSPTGQGSNTIYF. The CDR3 DNA sequence: TGTGCCAGCTCACCAACGGGACAGGGGTCTAACACCATATATTTT. The chain has TRBV18 and TRBJ1-3; 10 bases match TRBD1. V lost 2 bases, J lost 7 bases, and 5 bases stayed unmatched. Germline-derived CDR1 and CDR2 are KGHSH and LQKENI. The CDR3 spans 15 residues.